This TCR beta chain was documented in a study of CD8+ T cells in alopecia areata. Study background: C3H/HeJ donors with spontaneous alopecia, roughly 6-12 months old, supplied skin grafts to roughly 7-11-week-old female C3H/HeJ mice. Points from the study as a whole: An increase in clonality over normal scalp was evident in lesional scalp, especially alopecia totalis/universalis. Tissue-resident alphabeta T cells belonging to normal skin likewise get sequenced within scalp specimens. In patients, TCRs were shared less clearly than in mice, and HLA may possibly be involved.

Following extraction, RNA underwent reverse transcription to cDNA, which served as the sequencing template. Using immunoSEQ multiplex PCR, the repertoire was profiled, and TCRdb retains in-frame clones only, with some absent. The sample lists over 100,000 clones, none appearing once, the ten largest making up around 19%. Germline loops: CDR1 NNHDY, CDR2 SYVADS. There are 13 residues in the CDR3. About this clone: Its specificity is unknown. Germline and genes here are mouse. Coverage ceases 4 residues before the CDR3 finishes, and the germline J gene fills in the end.

The sequence derives from a C3H/HeJ mouse with alopecia areata. MHC haplotype of the mouse line: H2-k. V gene TRBV13-3 combines with J gene TRBJ2-7; D may be TRBD1 (5 bases). Sequenced: lesional skin. The CDR3: CASSASDRYEQYF. The sequenced part of the CDR3 DNA is TGTGCCAGCAGTGCCTCCGACAGATAT.